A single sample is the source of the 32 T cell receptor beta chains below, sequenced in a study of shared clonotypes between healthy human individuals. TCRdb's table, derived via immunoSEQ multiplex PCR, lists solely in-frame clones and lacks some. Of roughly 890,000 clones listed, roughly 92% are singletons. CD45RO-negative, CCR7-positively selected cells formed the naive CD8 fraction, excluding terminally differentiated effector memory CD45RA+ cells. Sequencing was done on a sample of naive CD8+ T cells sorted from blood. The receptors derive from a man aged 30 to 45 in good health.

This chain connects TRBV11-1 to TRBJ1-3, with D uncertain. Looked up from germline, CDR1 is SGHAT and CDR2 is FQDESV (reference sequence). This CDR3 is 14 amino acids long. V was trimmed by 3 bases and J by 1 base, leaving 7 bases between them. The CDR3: CASSLEGSGNTIYF. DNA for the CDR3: TGTGCCAGCAGCTTGGAAGGTTCTGGAAACACCATATATTTT.

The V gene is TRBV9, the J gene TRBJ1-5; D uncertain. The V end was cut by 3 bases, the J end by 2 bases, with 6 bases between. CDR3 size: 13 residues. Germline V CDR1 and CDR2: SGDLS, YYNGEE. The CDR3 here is CASSAEGNQPQHF. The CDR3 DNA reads TGTGCCAGCAGCGCCGAGGGCAATCAGCCCCAGCATTTT.

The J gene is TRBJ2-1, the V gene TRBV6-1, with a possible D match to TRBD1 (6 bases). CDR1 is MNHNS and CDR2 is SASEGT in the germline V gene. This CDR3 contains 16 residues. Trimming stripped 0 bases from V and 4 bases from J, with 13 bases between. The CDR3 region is CASSEAHGTYYNEQFF. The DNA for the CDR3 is TGTGCCAGCAGTGAAGCCCACGGGACATATTACAATGAGCAGTTCTTC.

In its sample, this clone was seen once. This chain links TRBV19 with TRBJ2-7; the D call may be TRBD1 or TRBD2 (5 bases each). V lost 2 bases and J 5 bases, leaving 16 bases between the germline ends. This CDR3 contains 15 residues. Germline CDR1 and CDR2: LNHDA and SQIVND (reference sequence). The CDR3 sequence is CASSINPRRDHEQYF. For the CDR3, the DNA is TGTGCCAGTAGTATAAACCCCCGCAGGGACCACGAGCAGTACTTC.

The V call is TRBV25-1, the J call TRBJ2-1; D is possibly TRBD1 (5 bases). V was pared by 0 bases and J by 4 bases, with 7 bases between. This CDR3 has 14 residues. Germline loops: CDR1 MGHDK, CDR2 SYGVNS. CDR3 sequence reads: CASSEYRVYNEQFF. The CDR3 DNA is TGTGCCAGCAGTGAATACAGGGTTTACAATGAGCAGTTCTTC.

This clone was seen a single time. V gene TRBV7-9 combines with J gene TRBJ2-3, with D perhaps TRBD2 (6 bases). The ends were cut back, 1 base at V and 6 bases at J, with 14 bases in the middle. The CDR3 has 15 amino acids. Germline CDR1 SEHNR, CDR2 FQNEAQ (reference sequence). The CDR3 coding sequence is TGTGCCAGCAGCTTAGGAGGAGGGAGCGTGGATACGCAGTATTTT. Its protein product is CASSLGGGSVDTQYF.

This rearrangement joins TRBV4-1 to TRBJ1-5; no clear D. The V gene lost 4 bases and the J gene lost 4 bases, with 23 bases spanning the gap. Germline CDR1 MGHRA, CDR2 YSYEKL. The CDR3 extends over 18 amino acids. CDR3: CASSPIRMDLKPNQPQHF. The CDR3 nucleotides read TGCGCCAGCAGCCCGATACGGATGGACCTAAAACCAAATCAGCCCCAGCATTTT.

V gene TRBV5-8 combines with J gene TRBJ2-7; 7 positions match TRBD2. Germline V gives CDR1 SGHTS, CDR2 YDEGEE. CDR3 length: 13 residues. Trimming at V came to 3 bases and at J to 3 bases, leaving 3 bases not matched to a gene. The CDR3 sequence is CASSYGTIYEQYF. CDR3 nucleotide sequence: TGTGCCAGCAGCTACGGGACTATCTACGAGCAGTACTTC.

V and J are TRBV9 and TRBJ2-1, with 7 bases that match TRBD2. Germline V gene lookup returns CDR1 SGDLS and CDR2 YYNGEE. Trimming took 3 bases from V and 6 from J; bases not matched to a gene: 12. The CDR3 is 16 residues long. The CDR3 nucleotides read TGTGCCAGCAGCGGTTTTGGCGGGAGCACCTCCAATGAGCAGTTCTTC. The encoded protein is CASSGFGGSTSNEQFF.

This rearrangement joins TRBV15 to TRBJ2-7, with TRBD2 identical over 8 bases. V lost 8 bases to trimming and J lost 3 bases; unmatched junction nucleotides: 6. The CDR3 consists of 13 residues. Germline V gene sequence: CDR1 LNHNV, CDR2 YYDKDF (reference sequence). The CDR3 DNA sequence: TGTGCCACCGGAGCGGGAGAGAACTACGAGCAGTACTTC. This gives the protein CATGAGENYEQYF.

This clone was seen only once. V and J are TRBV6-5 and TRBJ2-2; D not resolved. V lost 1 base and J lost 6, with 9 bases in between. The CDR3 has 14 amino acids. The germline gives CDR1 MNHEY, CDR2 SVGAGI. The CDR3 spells CASSYLAFAGELFF. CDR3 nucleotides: TGTGCCAGCAGTTACTTGGCGTTTGCCGGGGAGCTGTTTTTT.

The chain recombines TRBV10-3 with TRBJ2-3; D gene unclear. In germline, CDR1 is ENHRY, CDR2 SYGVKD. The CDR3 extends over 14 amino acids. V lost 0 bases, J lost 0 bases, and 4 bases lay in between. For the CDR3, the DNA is TGTGCCATCAGTGAGTCGGGTAGCACAGATACGCAGTATTTT. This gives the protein CAISESGSTDTQYF.

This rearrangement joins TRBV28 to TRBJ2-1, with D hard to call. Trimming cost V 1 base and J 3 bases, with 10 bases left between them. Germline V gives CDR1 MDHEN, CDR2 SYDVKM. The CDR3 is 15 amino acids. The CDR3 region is CASSLSGWLYNEQFF. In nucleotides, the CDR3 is TGTGCCAGCAGTTTATCCGGGTGGCTCTACAATGAGCAGTTCTTC.

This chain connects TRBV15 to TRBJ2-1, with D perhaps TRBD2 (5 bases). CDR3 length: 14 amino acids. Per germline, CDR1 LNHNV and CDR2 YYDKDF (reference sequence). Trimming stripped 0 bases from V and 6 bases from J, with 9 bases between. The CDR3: CATSRDERFNEQFF. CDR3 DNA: TGTGCCACCAGCAGAGATGAGCGGTTCAATGAGCAGTTCTTC. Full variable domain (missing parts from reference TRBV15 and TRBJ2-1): DAMVIQNPRYQVTQFGKPVTLSCSQTLNHNVMYWYQQKSSQAPKLLFHYYDKDFNNEADTPDNFQSRRPNTSFCFLDIRSPGLGDTAMYLCATSRDERFNEQFFGPGTRLTVL.

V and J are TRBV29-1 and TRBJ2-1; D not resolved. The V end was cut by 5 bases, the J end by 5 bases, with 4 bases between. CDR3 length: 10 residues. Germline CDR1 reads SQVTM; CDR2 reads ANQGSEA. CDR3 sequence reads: CSVPDNEQFF. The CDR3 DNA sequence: TGCAGCGTTCCCGACAATGAGCAGTTCTTC.

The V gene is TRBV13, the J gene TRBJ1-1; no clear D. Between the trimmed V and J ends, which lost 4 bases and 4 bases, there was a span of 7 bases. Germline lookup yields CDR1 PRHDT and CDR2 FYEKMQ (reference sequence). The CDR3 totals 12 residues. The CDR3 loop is CASSSKGTEAFF. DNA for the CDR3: TGTGCCAGCAGCTCCAAAGGCACTGAAGCTTTCTTT.

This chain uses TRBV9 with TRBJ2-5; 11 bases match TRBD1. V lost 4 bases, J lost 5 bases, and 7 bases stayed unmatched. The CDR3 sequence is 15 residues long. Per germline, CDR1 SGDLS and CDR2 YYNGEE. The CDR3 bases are TGTGCCAGCAGCACTCGGACAGGGGGCAAGGAGACCCAGTACTTC. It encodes CASSTRTGGKETQYF.

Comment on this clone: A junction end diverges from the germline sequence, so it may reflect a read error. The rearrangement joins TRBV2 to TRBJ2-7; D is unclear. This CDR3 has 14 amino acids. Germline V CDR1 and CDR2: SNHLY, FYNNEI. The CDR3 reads CASSSMSGTYGQYF. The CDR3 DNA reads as TGTGCCAGCAGTTCAATGTCCGGAACCTACGGGCAGTACTTC. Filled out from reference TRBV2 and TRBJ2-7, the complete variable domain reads EPEVTQTPSHQVTQMGQEVILRCVPISNHLYFYWYRQILGQKVEFLVSFYNNEISEKSEIFDDQFSVERPDGSNFTLKIRSTKLEDSAMYFCASSSMSGTYGQYFGPGTRLTVT.

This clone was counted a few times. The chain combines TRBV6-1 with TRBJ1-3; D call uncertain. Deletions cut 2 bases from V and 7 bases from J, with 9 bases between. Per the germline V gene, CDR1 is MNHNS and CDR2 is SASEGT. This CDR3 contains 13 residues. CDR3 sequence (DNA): TGTGCCAGCAGTGAAAAGGGCACGAACACCATATATTTT. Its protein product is CASSEKGTNTIYF.

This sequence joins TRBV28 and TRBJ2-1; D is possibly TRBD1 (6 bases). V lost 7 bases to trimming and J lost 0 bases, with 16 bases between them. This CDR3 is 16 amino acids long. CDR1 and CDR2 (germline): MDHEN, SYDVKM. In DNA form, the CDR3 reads TGTGCCAGCAACCCAACAGGGCGGAGCTCCTACAATGAGCAGTTCTTC. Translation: CASNPTGRSSYNEQFF.

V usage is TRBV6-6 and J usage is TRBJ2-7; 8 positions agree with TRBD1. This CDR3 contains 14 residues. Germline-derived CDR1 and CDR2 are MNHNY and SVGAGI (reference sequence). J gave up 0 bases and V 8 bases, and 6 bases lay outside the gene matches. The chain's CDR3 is CASFGTGSSYEQYF. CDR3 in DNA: TGTGCCAGCTTCGGGACAGGTAGCTCCTACGAGCAGTACTTC.

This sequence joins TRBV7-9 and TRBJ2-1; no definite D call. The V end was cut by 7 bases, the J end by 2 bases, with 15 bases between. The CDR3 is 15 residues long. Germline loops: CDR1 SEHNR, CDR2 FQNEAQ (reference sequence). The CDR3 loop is CASISTDLPYNEQFF. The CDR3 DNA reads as TGTGCCAGCATCTCGACCGATCTTCCCTACAATGAGCAGTTCTTC.

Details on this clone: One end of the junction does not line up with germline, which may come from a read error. CDR3 sequence (DNA): TGTGCCAGCAGTGCCCGGACAGAAAATTACCAGGGACAATCGGACTTC. The encoded protein is CASSARTENYQGQSDF. The rearrangement uses TRBV6-1 and TRBJ2-7, with D perhaps TRBD1 (6 bases). The CDR3 extends over 16 amino acids. Germline V gene sequence: CDR1 MNHNS, CDR2 SASEGT.

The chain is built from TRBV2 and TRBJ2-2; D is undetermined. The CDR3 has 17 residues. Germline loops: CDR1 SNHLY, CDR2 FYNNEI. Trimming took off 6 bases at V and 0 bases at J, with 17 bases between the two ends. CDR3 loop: CASRVPSKAANTGELFF. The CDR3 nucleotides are TGTGCCAGCAGGGTCCCAAGTAAAGCAGCGAACACCGGGGAGCTGTTTTTT. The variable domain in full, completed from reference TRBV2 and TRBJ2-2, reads EPEVTQTPSHQVTQMGQEVILRCVPISNHLYFYWYRQILGQKVEFLVSFYNNEISEKSEIFDDQFSVERPDGSNFTLKIRSTKLEDSAMYFCASRVPSKAANTGELFFGEGSRLTVL.

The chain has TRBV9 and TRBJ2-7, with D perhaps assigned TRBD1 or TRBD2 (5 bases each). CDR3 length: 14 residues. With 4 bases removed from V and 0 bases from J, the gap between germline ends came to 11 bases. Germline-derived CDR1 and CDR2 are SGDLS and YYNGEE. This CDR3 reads CASSPRDVSYEQYF. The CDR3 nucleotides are TGTGCCAGCAGCCCCCGGGACGTCTCCTACGAGCAGTACTTC.

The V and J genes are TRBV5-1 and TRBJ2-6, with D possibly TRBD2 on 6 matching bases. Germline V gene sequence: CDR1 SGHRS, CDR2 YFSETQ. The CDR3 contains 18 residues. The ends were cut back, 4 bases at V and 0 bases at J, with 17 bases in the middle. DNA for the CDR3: TGCGCCAGCAGCAGTAAGGGAGGACGCGCCTCTGGGGCCAACGTCCTGACTTTC. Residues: CASSSKGGRASGANVLTF. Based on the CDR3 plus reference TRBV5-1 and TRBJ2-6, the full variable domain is KAGVTQTPRYLIKTRGQQVTLSCSPISGHRSVSWYQQTPGQGLQFLFEYFSETQRNKGNFPGRFSGRQFSNSRSEMNVSTLELGDSALYLCASSSKGGRASGANVLTFGAGSRLTVL.

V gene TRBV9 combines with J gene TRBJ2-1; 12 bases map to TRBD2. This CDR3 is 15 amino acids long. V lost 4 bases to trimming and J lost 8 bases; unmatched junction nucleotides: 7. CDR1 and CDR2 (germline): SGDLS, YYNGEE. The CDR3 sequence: CASSPRLAGEDEQFF. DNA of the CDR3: TGTGCCAGCAGCCCTCGACTAGCGGGAGAGGATGAGCAGTTCTTC.

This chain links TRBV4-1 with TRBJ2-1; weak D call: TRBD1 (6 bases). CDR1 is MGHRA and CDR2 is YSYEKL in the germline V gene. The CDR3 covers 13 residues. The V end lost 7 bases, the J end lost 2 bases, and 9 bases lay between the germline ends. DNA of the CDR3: TGCGCCAGCAAGGACAGCACCTACAATGAGCAGTTCTTC. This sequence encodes CASKDSTYNEQFF.

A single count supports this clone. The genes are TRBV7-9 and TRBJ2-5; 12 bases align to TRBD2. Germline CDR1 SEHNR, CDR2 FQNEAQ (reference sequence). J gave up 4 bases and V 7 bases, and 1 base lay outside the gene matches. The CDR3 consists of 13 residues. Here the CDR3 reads CASILAGGETQYF. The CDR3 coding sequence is TGTGCCAGCATACTAGCGGGAGGAGAGACCCAGTACTTC.

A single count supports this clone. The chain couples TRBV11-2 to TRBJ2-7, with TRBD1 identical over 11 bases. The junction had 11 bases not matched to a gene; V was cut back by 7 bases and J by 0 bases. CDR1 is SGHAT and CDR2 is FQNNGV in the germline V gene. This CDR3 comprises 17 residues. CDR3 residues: CASTKGQGALSSYEQYF. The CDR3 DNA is TGTGCCAGCACCAAAGGACAGGGGGCTCTGAGCTCCTACGAGCAGTACTTC.

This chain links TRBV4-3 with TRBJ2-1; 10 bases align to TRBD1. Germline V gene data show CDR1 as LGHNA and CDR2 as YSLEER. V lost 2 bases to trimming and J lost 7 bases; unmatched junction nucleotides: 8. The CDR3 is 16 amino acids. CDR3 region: CASSQLGTGVVNEQFF. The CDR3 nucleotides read TGCGCCAGCAGCCAACTGGGGACAGGGGTAGTTAATGAGCAGTTCTTC.

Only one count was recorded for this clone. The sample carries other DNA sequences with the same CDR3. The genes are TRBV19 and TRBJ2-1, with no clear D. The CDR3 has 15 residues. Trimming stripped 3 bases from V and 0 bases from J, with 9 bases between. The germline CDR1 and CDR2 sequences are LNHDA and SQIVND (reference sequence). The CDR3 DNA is TGTGCCAGTAGTATCGACGGAAGCTCCTACAATGAGCAGTTCTTC. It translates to CASSIDGSSYNEQFF.